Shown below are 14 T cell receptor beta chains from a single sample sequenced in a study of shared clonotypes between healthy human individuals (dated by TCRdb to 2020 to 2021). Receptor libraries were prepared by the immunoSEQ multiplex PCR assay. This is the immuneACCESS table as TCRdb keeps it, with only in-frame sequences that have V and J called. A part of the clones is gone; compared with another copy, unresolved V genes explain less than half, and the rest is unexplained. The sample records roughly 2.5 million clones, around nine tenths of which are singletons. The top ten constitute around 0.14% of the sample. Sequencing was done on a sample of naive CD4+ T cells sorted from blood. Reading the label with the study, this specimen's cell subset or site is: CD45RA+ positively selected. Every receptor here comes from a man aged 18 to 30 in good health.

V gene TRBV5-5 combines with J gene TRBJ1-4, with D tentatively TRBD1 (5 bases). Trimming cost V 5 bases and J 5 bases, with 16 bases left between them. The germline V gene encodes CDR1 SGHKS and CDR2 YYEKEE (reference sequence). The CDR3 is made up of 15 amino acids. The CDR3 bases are TGTGCCAGCAGACGATCGGGACCGCTGAATGAAAAACTGTTTTTT. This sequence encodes CASRRSGPLNEKLFF. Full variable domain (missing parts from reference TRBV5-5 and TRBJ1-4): DAGVTQSPTHLIKTRGQQVTLRCSPISGHKSVSWYQQVLGQGPQFIFQYYEKEERGRGNFPDRFSARQFPNYSSELNVNALLLGDSALYLCASRRSGPLNEKLFFGSGTQLSVL.

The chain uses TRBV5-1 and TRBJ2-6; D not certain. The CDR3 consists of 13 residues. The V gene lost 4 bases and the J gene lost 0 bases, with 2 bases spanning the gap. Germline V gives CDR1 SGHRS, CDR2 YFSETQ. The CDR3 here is CASSASGANVLTF. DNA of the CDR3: TGCGCCAGCAGCGCCTCTGGGGCCAACGTCCTGACTTTC.

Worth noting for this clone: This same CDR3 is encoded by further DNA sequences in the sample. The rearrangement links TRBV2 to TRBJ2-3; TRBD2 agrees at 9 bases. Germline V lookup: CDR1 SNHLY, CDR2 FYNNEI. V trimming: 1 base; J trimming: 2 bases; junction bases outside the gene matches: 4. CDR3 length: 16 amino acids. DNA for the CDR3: TGTGCCAGCAGTGAAGGTAGACTAGCGGACACAGATACGCAGTATTTT. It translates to CASSEGRLADTDTQYF.

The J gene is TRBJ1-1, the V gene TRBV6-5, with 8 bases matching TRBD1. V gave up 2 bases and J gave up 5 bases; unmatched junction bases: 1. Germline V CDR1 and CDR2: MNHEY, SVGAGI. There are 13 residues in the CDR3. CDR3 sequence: CASSYRQGTEAFF. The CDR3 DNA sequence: TGTGCCAGCAGTTACAGACAGGGGACTGAAGCTTTCTTT.

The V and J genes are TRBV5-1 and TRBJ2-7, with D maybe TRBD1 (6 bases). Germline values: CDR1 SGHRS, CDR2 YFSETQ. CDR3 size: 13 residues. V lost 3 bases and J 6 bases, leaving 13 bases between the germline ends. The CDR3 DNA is TGCGCCAGCAGCTCCGGACAGTTCCTCGAGCAGTACTTC. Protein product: CASSSGQFLEQYF.

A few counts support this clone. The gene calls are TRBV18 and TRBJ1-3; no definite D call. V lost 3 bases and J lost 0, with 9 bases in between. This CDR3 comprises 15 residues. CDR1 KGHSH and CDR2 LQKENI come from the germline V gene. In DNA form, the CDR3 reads TGTGCCAGCTCACCCTGGACCGACTCTGGAAACACCATATATTTT. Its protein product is CASSPWTDSGNTIYF. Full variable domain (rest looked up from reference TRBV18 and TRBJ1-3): NAGVMQNPRHLVRRRGQEARLRCSPMKGHSHVYWYRQLPEEGLKFMVYLQKENIIDESGMPKERFSAEFPKEGPSILRIQQVVRGDSAAYFCASSPWTDSGNTIYFGEGSWLTVV.

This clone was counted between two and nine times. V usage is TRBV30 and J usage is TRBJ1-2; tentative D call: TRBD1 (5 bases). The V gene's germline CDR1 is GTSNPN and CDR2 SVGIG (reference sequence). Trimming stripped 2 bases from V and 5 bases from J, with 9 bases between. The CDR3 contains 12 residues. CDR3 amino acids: CAWSPSGYGYTF. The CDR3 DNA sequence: TGTGCCTGGAGTCCTTCAGGGTATGGCTACACCTTC.

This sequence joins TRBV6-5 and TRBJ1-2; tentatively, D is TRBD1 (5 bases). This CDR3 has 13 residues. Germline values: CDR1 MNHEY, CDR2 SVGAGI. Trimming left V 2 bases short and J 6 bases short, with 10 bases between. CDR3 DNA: TGTGCCAGCAGTTACAGGGGAAAGGATGGCTACACCTTC. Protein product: CASSYRGKDGYTF.

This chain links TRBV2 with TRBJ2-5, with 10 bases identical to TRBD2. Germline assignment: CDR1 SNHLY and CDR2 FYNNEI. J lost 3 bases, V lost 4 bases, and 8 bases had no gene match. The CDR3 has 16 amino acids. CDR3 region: CASSARGSGGKETQYF. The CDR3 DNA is TGTGCCAGCAGTGCCCGTGGTAGCGGGGGGAAAGAGACCCAGTACTTC.

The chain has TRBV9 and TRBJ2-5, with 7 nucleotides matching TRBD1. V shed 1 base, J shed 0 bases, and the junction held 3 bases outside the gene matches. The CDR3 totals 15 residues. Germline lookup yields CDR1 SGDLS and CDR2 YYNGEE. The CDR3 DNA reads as TGTGCCAGCAGCGTAATACAGGGGCACCAAGAGACCCAGTACTTC. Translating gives CASSVIQGHQETQYF.

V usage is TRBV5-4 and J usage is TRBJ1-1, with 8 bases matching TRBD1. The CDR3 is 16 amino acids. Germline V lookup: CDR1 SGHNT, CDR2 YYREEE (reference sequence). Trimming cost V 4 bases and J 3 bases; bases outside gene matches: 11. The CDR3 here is CASSTTGAGRDTEAFF. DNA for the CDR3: TGTGCCAGCAGCACGACAGGGGCTGGGCGTGACACTGAAGCTTTCTTT.

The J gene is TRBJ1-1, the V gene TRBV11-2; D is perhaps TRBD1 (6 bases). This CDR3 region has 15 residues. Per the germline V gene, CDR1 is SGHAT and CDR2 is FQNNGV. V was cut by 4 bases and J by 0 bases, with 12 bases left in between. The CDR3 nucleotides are TGTGCCAGCAGCTCACAGGGTTCCATGAACACTGAAGCTTTCTTT. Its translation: CASSSQGSMNTEAFF.

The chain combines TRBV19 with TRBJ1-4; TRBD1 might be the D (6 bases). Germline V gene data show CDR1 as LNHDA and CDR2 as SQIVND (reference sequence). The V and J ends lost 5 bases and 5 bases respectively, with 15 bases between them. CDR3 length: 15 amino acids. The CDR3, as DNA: TGTGCCAGTAGTCCTGGTGGGGGGCTGAATGAAAAACTGTTTTTT. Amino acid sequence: CASSPGGGLNEKLFF. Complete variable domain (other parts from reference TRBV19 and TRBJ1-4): DGGITQSPKYLFRKEGQNVTLSCEQNLNHDAMYWYRQDPGQGLRLIYYSQIVNDFQKGDIAEGYSVSREKKESFPLTVTSAQKNPTAFYLCASSPGGGLNEKLFFGSGTQLSVL.

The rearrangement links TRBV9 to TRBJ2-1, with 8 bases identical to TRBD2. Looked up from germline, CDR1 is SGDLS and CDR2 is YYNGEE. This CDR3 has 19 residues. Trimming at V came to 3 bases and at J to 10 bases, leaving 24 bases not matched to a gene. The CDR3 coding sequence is TGTGCCAGCAGCGCCCTCCCCGGAGCCGGGACTAGAGTGATCGGAGAGCAGTTCTTC. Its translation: CASSALPGAGTRVIGEQFF.